What follows are 17 T cell receptor beta chains derived from one specimen sequenced in a study of T cells after yellow fever vaccination. TCRdb redid the calling of the 5' RACE reads with MiXCR, one entry per CDR3 protein. The sample lists approximately 300,000 distinct CDR3 sequences, 8.7% seen once, with 15% to 20% in the top ten. The sample in question was PBMCs, obtained on the day of the first yellow fever vaccination. Receptors were obtained from a man aged 18 to 29 who received the YFV17D yellow fever vaccine.

This clonotype was seen ten or more times. CDR3 nucleotide sequence: TGTGCCATCAGGGGCGACGGACAAGAGACCCAGTACTTC. The encoded protein is CAIRGDGQETQYF. V usage is TRBV10-3 and J usage is TRBJ2-5; no definite D call. Deletions cut 6 bases from V and 2 bases from J, with 10 bases between. From germline, CDR1 is ENHRY and CDR2 SYGVKD. This CDR3 contains 13 residues.

As DNA, the CDR3 is TGCGCCAGCAGCCAAGAAGAGACACACGAAGAGACCCAGTACTTC. Protein sequence: CASSQEETHEETQYF. V gene TRBV4-3 combines with J gene TRBJ2-5; D is uncertain. The CDR3 is 15 amino acids. Germline V gene data show CDR1 as LGHNA and CDR2 as YSLEER. V lost 0 bases to trimming and J lost 3 bases, with 11 bases between them.

V and J are TRBV28 and TRBJ2-7; 7 bases fit TRBD1. This CDR3 region has 14 residues. V was clipped by 6 bases and J by 3 bases; unmatched bases: 8. Germline CDR1 is MDHEN and CDR2 is SYDVKM. CDR3 protein: CASSHSDRNYEQYF. Here the CDR3 DNA reads TGTGCCAGCAGCCATTCGGACAGGAACTACGAGCAGTACTTC.

The chain employs TRBV29-1 and TRBJ2-7; D is possibly TRBD1 (6 bases). Trimming pared 4 bases from V and 2 bases from J, leaving 12 bases between. This CDR3 region has 13 residues. Looked up from germline, CDR1 is SQVTM and CDR2 is ANQGSEA. As DNA, the CDR3 is TGCAGCGTTGCTAATCCAGGGGCCTACGAGCAGTACTTC. This codes for CSVANPGAYEQYF.

This clonotype was counted many times. The V and J genes are TRBV5-5 and TRBJ2-7, with 7 bases aligning to TRBD1. The CDR3 contains 14 residues. Germline-derived CDR1 and CDR2 are SGHKS and YYEKEE (reference sequence). V lost 7 bases and J lost 1; bases outside the gene matches: 8. The CDR3 here is CASSRPGQSYEQYF. The CDR3 coding sequence is TGTGCCAGCTCCAGGCCGGGACAGTCCTACGAGCAGTACTTC. Full variable domain (remainder filled in from reference TRBV5-5 and TRBJ2-7): DAGVTQSPTHLIKTRGQQVTLRCSPISGHKSVSWYQQVLGQGPQFIFQYYEKEERGRGNFPDRFSARQFPNYSSELNVNALLLGDSALYLCASSRPGQSYEQYFGPGTRLTVT.

The table lists this clonotype with a few counts. The V and J genes are TRBV4-2 and TRBJ1-6; weak D call: TRBD1 (6 bases). The CDR3 is made up of 17 amino acids. V shed 2 bases and J shed 6 bases, with 17 bases lying between them. Germline loops: CDR1 LGHNA, CDR2 YNFKEQ. DNA for the CDR3: TGTGCCAGCAGCCAACAACAGGGCGATTGGGGTAATTCACCCCTCCACTTT. Its protein product is CASSQQQGDWGNSPLHF.

This clonotype was counted only a few times. The rearrangement uses TRBV2 and TRBJ2-3; D uncertain. This CDR3 spans 13 amino acids. CDR1 is SNHLY and CDR2 is FYNNEI in the germline V gene. V was trimmed by 8 bases and J by 7 bases, leaving 16 bases between them. CDR3 residues: CASGPTLGYTQYF. For the CDR3, the DNA is TGTGCCAGCGGCCCGACCCTGGGATATACGCAGTATTTT.

There are a few counts of this clonotype. The chain couples TRBV5-1 to TRBJ1-2; 12 nucleotides match TRBD1. Unmatched junction bases numbered 15, after V lost 3 bases and J lost 6 bases. Germline V lookup: CDR1 SGHRS, CDR2 YFSETQ. The CDR3 spans 18 residues. The CDR3 here is CASSSEGQGATLGNGYTF. CDR3 bases: TGCGCCAGCAGCTCGGAGGGACAGGGGGCTACCCTCGGGAATGGCTACACCTTC.

This sequence joins TRBV4-1 and TRBJ1-1; 8 nucleotides match TRBD1. This CDR3 region has 17 residues. Germline lookup yields CDR1 MGHRA and CDR2 YSYEKL. Trimming took 3 bases from V and 0 from J; bases not matched to a gene: 9. The CDR3 region is CASSHATGAGMNTEAFF. CDR3 in DNA: TGCGCCAGCAGCCACGCGACAGGGGCAGGGATGAACACTGAAGCTTTCTTT.

This sequence joins TRBV5-1 and TRBJ2-5; D uncertain. The CDR3 contains 14 residues. Deletions cut 4 bases from V and 0 bases from J, with 10 bases between. Looked up from germline, CDR1 is SGHRS and CDR2 is YFSETQ. The CDR3 sequence is CASSPNRYQETQYF. The CDR3 nucleotides read TGCGCCAGCAGCCCCAACCGGTACCAAGAGACCCAGTACTTC.

This clonotype was found many times. The chain links TRBV27 to TRBJ2-3, with 8 bases that match TRBD2. V lost 5 bases to trimming and J lost 3 bases; unmatched junction nucleotides: 4. From germline, CDR1 is MNHEY and CDR2 SMNVEV (reference sequence). The length of the CDR3 is 14 residues. The CDR3: CASSNGGETDTQYF. CDR3 in DNA: TGTGCCAGCAGTAACGGGGGGGAGACAGATACGCAGTATTTT.

This clonotype has a handful of counts. The chain recombines TRBV6-2 or TRBV6-3 with TRBJ1-2; no reliable D call. Trimming took 5 bases from V and 6 from J, leaving 19 bases between them. The CDR3 covers 15 residues. Germline V gene sequence: CDR1 MNHEY, CDR2 SVGEGT. CDR3 sequence: CASSIYVGIKDGYTF. In DNA, the CDR3 is TGTGCCAGCAGTATATACGTGGGGATAAAGGATGGCTACACCTTC.

This clonotype was detected ten times or more. This chain uses TRBV4-1 with TRBJ2-1, with TRBD1 as a possible D gene (6 bases). Between the trimmed V and J ends, which lost 1 base and 2 bases, there was a span of 15 bases. There are 17 residues in the CDR3. The germline gives CDR1 MGHRA, CDR2 YSYEKL. This CDR3 reads CASSQAQQGRTYNEQFF. The CDR3 DNA reads as TGCGCCAGCAGCCAAGCCCAGCAGGGGCGTACCTACAATGAGCAGTTCTTC.

This clonotype was detected many times. V gene TRBV29-1 combines with J gene TRBJ2-7; D not certain. This CDR3 comprises 12 residues. Germline loops: CDR1 SQVTM, CDR2 ANQGSEA. V was cut by 4 bases and J by 0 bases, with 7 bases left in between. The CDR3 DNA reads as TGCAGCGTTGGTGTCAGCTCCTACGAGCAGTACTTC. Encoded protein: CSVGVSSYEQYF.

This clonotype was picked up a small number of times. The chain links TRBV6-5 to TRBJ2-1; D might be TRBD2 (5 bases). Germline V lookup: CDR1 MNHEY, CDR2 SVGAGI. V gave up 0 bases and J gave up 6 bases, with 9 bases separating them. The CDR3 spans 14 residues. This CDR3 reads CASSYSRVLNEQFF. CDR3 bases: TGTGCCAGCAGTTACTCGAGGGTGCTCAATGAGCAGTTCTTC.

The genes are TRBV7-3 and TRBJ2-1, with D tentatively TRBD2 (6 bases). Trimming stripped 4 bases from V and 2 bases from J, with 12 bases between. Germline loops: CDR1 SGHTA, CDR2 FQGTGA. The CDR3 spans 15 residues. Written as DNA, the CDR3 is TGTGCCAGCAGCTCGGGGGAGGATGCCTACAATGAGCAGTTCTTC. Translated, it gives CASSSGEDAYNEQFF.

This clonotype occurred many times. J is TRBJ2-7 and V is TRBV5-4, with TRBD1 as a possible D gene (7 bases). The length of the CDR3 is 14 residues. The ends were cut back, 2 bases at V and 4 bases at J, with 13 bases in the middle. CDR1 and CDR2 (germline): SGHNT, YYREEE (reference sequence). This CDR3 reads CASSFGRGRYEQYF. CDR3 nucleotides: TGTGCCAGCAGCTTTGGCAGGGGGAGGTACGAGCAGTACTTC. Together with reference TRBV5-4 and TRBJ2-7, the CDR3 gives the full variable domain: ETGVTQSPTHLIKTRGQQVTLRCSSQSGHNTVSWYQQALGQGPQFIFQYYREEENGRGNFPPRFSGLQFPNYSSELNVNALELDDSALYLCASSFGRGRYEQYFGPGTRLTVT.